This T cell receptor (beta chain) was observed in a study of T cell changes during pregnancy in multiple sclerosis (dated by TCRdb to between 2018 and 2020). At the level of the whole study: The study examined how the T cell repertoire changed over the course of pregnancy in women with multiple sclerosis.

Preparation of the library involved the immunoSEQ multiplex PCR assay. Here the immuneACCESS table is served through TCRdb, limited to in-frame sequences with V and J called. Missing clones are a known gap in these copies; in checked studies unresolved V genes cover under half, and the rest lacks a known reason. The sample includes tens of thousands of clones, with around 92% observed a single time. The ten largest make up about 0.75% of the sample. On this clone itself: Its cognate antigen has yet to be identified. Base qualities were left out, and no much larger clone turns up one base away.

This sample comprised CD4+ T cells from peripheral blood mononuclear cells, obtained in the third trimester of pregnancy. The TCR was taken from a female donor with multiple sclerosis, enrolled in a pregnancy study.

The bases read TGTGCCAGCAGTTACTGGACGGGGGGGAACAATGAGCAGTTCTTC. Its protein product is CASSYWTGGNNEQFF. The sequence joins TRBV6-6 to TRBJ2-1; 8 of the junction bases match TRBD2. The germline V gene (reference sequence) supplies CDR1 MNHNY and CDR2 SVGAGI. V is trimmed back by 1 base and J by 5 bases, and the junction contains 4 bases that no gene match accounts for. The CDR3 runs 15 residues from the cysteine to the phenylalanine. The kept DNA is CDR3 alone, 45 bases in frame from the first base.